The 2 T cell receptor beta chains in this list originate from one sample, sequenced in a study of blood T cell repertoires in COVID-19. Data came from immunoSEQ multiplex PCR; TCRdb stores just in-frame clones and leaves some out. The table lists fewer than 250,000 clones, approximately 84% of them singletons. What was sequenced was peripheral blood. These receptors originate from a man over 45 with acute or convalescent COVID-19.

This clone was picked up a small number of times. The chain recombines TRBV9 with TRBJ2-1; 7 nucleotides agree with TRBD2. In germline, CDR1 is SGDLS, CDR2 YYNGEE. Germline trimming cut 4 bases from V and 9 bases from J; bases unmatched to any gene: 10. This CDR3 region has 14 residues. In DNA form, the CDR3 reads TGTGCCAGCAGCATGGTGGGGAGGGCATCTGAGCAGTTCTTC. It yields the protein CASSMVGRASEQFF.

The chain recombines TRBV6-5 with TRBJ1-3; D gene ambiguous. Germline values: CDR1 MNHEY, CDR2 SVGAGI. Trimming shortened V by 7 bases and J by 4 bases, and 5 bases separated the two germline ends. The CDR3 runs 11 residues. Here the CDR3 reads CASTSGNTIYF. In nucleotides, the CDR3 is TGTGCCAGCACTTCCGGAAACACCATATATTTT.